A single sample is the source of the 16 T cell receptor beta chains below, sequenced in a study of beta chain features in type 1 diabetes. Study observations and caveats: In every one of the four CD4+ subsets, TCRB CDR3s were moderately but significantly shorter in Type 1 diabetes patients.

These receptors' targets are unknown. Isolated RNA was reverse transcribed in full, so expressed TCRB transcripts were sequenced. Profiling relied on immunoSEQ multiplex PCR, and the TCRdb table lists in-frame clones only, not all of them. This sample has about 660,000 clones, with over 13% found just once. Material for sequencing was naive CD4+ T cells from blood. These receptors came from a man younger than 35 with type 1 diabetes.

This clone was recorded a few times. J is TRBJ2-4 and V is TRBV7-9, with 8 bases aligning to TRBD2. The V gene's germline CDR1 is SEHNR and CDR2 FQNEAQ (reference sequence). With V trimmed by 5 bases and J by 7 bases, 10 bases remained unmatched. The length of the CDR3 is 15 residues. The CDR3 DNA sequence: TGTGCCAGCAGCCCTCCGGGAGGGGGGTTGAACATTCAGTACTTC. Its translation: CASSPPGGGLNIQYF.

This clone was found a few times. The rearrangement joins TRBV27 to TRBJ2-5; 11 bases fit TRBD1. V shed 3 bases, J shed 11 bases, and the junction held 14 bases outside the gene matches. CDR1 is MNHEY, CDR2 SMNVEV, per germline (reference sequence). The CDR3 has 16 residues. CDR3 DNA: TGTGCCAGCAGTTTCTCACCCGGGGACAGGGGGAGGCTTCAGTACTTC. Encoded protein: CASSFSPGDRGRLQYF.

The V gene is TRBV18, the J gene TRBJ2-5; D unclear. CDR3 length: 12 amino acids. Germline V CDR1 and CDR2: KGHSH, LQKENI. The V gene lost 4 bases and the J gene lost 1 base, with 4 bases spanning the gap. The CDR3, as DNA: TGTGCCAGCTCACGGGTCCAAGAGACCCAGTACTTC. It encodes CASSRVQETQYF.

CDR3 nucleotides: TGTGCCGCGGGGCAGCCCTCCTCTGGGGCCAACGTCCTGACTTTC. The encoded protein is CAAGQPSSGANVLTF. The genes are TRBV19 and TRBJ2-6; D is possibly TRBD2 (6 bases). Trimming left V 11 bases short and J 0 bases short, with 14 bases between. This CDR3 has 15 residues. Germline V gene lookup returns CDR1 LNHDA and CDR2 SQIVND (reference sequence). The full variable domain, completed using reference TRBV19 and TRBJ2-6, is DGGITQSPKYLFRKEGQNVTLSCEQNLNHDAMYWYRQDPGQGLRLIYYSQIVNDFQKGDIAEGYSVSREKKESFPLTVTSAQKNPTAFYLCAAGQPSSGANVLTFGAGSRLTVL.

This clone was seen more than once but under ten times. The chain carries TRBV11-2 and TRBJ2-5; 9 nucleotides line up with TRBD2. The CDR3 is 17 amino acids. Germline trimming cut 5 bases from V and 5 bases from J; bases unmatched to any gene: 15. The V gene's germline CDR1 is SGHAT and CDR2 FQNNGV. CDR3 DNA sequence: TGTGCCAGCAGCCCCCAGGGGATAGCGGGAGTTGGGGAGACCCAGTACTTC. This translates into CASSPQGIAGVGETQYF.

This clone showed up just a few times. The chain carries TRBV5-1 and TRBJ1-5, with 9 nucleotides matching TRBD1. CDR3 length equals 14 residues. The germline V gene has CDR1 SGHRS and CDR2 YFSETQ. With V trimmed by 4 bases and J by 5 bases, 4 bases remained unmatched. Written as DNA, the CDR3 is TGCGCCAGCAGCATAGACAGGGGGGATCAGCCCCAGCATTTT. Translating gives CASSIDRGDQPQHF.

V is TRBV6-1 and J is TRBJ2-5; D may be TRBD2 (5 bases). Germline V gives CDR1 MNHNS, CDR2 SASEGT. Trimming cost V 10 bases and J 5 bases, with 14 bases left between them. This CDR3 spans 12 amino acids. This CDR3 is CAKRKRDETQYF. CDR3 in DNA: TGTGCCAAGCGGAAGAGGGATGAGACCCAGTACTTC.

The genes are TRBV4-3 and TRBJ1-2; 9 positions agree with TRBD1. The CDR3 is 17 amino acids. Germline V gene lookup returns CDR1 LGHNA and CDR2 YSLEER. J gave up 2 bases and V 3 bases, and 10 bases lay outside the gene matches. Here the CDR3 DNA reads TGCGCCAGCAGCCAGAGACAGGGGGGCACCTCAAACTATGGCTACACCTTC. Amino acid sequence: CASSQRQGGTSNYGYTF.

The sample holds a few counts of this clone. This chain connects TRBV5-6 to TRBJ1-6; no clear D. Germline CDR1 reads SGHDT; CDR2 reads YYEEEE. Trimming removed 1 base at V and 7 bases at J, with 0 bases between. This CDR3 spans 11 amino acids. The CDR3: CASSLNSPLHF. DNA of the CDR3: TGTGCCAGCAGCTTGAATTCACCCCTCCACTTT.

Only a few counts were recorded for this clone. The genes are TRBV7-9 and TRBJ1-2; a possible D gene is TRBD1 (6 bases). CDR3 size: 14 residues. Trimming shortened V by 5 bases and J by 4 bases, and 14 bases separated the two germline ends. Germline CDR1 and CDR2: SEHNR and FQNEAQ (reference sequence). CDR3 sequence (DNA): TGTGCCAGCAGCGAACAGGGCGAGGGCTATGGCTACACCTTC. Translating gives CASSEQGEGYGYTF.

This clone was detected a few times. J is TRBJ2-1 and V is TRBV11-1; D remains ambiguous. The CDR3 consists of 14 residues. The ends were cut back, 5 bases at V and 9 bases at J, with 17 bases in the middle. Looked up from germline, CDR1 is SGHAT and CDR2 is FQDESV (reference sequence). The CDR3: CASSLRSFAGEQFF. CDR3 nucleotides: TGTGCCAGCAGCCTGAGGAGCTTTGCTGGTGAGCAGTTCTTC.

This chain uses TRBV6-6 with TRBJ1-2, with TRBD1 matching 8 bases. V lost 5 bases and J lost 8; bases outside the gene matches: 4. CDR1 and CDR2 (germline): MNHNY, SVGAGI (reference sequence). This CDR3 has 12 residues. The CDR3 coding sequence is TGTGCCAGCAGTGGACAGGGAGGCGGCTACACCTTC. This encodes CASSGQGGGYTF.

V is TRBV9 and J is TRBJ2-2; 7 positions match TRBD2. V shed 2 bases, J shed 4 bases, and the junction held 8 bases outside the gene matches. There are 16 residues in the CDR3. The germline V gene encodes CDR1 SGDLS and CDR2 YYNGEE. CDR3 sequence reads: CASSVGGRPLTGELFF. Written as DNA, the CDR3 is TGTGCCAGCAGCGTGGGCGGGAGACCCCTCACCGGGGAGCTGTTTTTT.

The rearrangement joins TRBV7-2 to TRBJ2-6; 7 bases agree with TRBD2. The CDR3 consists of 19 residues. The junction had 12 bases not matched to a gene; V was cut back by 4 bases and J by 0 bases. CDR1 is SGHTA and CDR2 is FQGNSA in the germline V gene. CDR3: CASSSLRAGPLSGANVLTF. CDR3 bases: TGTGCCAGCAGCTCCCTGAGAGCGGGGCCCCTCTCTGGGGCCAACGTCCTGACTTTC. Drawing the rest from reference TRBV7-2 and TRBJ2-6, the complete variable domain is GAGVSQSPSNKVTEKGKDVELRCDPISGHTALYWYRQSLGQGLEFLIYFQGNSAPDKSGLPSDRFSAERTGGSVSTLTIQRTQQEDSAVYLCASSSLRAGPLSGANVLTFGAGSRLTVL.

In the case of this clone: Other DNA sequences of this sample code for an identical CDR3. The chain has TRBV18 and TRBJ2-1, with 10 bases lining up with TRBD2. V shed 3 bases and J 5 bases; nucleotides not matched to a gene: 1. The CDR3 extends over 14 amino acids. Germline loops: CDR1 KGHSH, CDR2 LQKENI. The CDR3 protein is CASSPGLADNEQFF. CDR3 coding DNA: TGTGCCAGCTCACCCGGACTAGCGGACAATGAGCAGTTCTTC.

The V and J genes are TRBV6-5 and TRBJ2-1, with 12 bases identical to TRBD2. J lost 7 bases, V lost 8 bases, and 6 bases had no gene match. This CDR3 comprises 14 residues. Germline CDR1 and CDR2: MNHEY and SVGAGI. The CDR3: CASHQTSGSNEQFF. The CDR3 nucleotides are TGTGCCAGCCATCAGACTAGCGGGAGTAATGAGCAGTTCTTC.